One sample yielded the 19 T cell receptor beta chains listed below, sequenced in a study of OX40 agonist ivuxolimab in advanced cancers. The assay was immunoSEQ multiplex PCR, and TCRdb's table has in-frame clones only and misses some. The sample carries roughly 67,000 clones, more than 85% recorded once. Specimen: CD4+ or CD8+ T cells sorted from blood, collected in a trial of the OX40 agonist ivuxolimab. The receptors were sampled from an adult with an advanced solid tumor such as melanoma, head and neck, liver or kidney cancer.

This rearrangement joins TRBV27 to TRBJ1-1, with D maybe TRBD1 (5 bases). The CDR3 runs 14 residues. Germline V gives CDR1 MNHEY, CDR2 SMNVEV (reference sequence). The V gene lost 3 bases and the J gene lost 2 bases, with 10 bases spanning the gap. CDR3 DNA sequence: TGTGCCAGCAGTTTGAAGGGGTCCAACACTGAAGCTTTCTTT. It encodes CASSLKGSNTEAFF.

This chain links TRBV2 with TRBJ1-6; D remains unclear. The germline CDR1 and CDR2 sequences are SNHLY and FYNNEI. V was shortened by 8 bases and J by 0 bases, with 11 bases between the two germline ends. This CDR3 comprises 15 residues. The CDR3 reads CASLEWISYNSPLHF. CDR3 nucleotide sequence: TGTGCCAGCCTTGAATGGATCTCCTATAATTCACCCCTCCACTTT.

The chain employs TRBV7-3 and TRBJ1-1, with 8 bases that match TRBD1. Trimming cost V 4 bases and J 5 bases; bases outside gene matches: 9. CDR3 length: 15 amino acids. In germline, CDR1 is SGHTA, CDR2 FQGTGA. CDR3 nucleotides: TGTGCCAGCAGCTCAAGGACAGGGAGAGGGACTGAAGCTTTCTTT. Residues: CASSSRTGRGTEAFF.

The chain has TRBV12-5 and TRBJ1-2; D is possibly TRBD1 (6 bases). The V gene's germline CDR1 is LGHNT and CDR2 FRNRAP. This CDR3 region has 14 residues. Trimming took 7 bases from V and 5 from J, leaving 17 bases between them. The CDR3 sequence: CASAQGGPSYGYTF. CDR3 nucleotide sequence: TGTGCTAGTGCCCAAGGGGGGCCCTCTTATGGCTACACCTTC.

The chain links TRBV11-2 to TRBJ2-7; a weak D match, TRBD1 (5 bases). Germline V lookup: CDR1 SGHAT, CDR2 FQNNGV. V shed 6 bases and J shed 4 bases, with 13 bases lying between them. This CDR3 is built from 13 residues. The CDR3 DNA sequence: TGTGCCAGCAGGTCCACAGGATTTTACGAGCAGTACTTC. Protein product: CASRSTGFYEQYF.

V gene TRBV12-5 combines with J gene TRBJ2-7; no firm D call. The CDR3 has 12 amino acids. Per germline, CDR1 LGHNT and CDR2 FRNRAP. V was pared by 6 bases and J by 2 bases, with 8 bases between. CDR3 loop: CASGHGAYEQYF. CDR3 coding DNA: TGTGCTAGTGGACACGGTGCCTACGAGCAGTACTTC.

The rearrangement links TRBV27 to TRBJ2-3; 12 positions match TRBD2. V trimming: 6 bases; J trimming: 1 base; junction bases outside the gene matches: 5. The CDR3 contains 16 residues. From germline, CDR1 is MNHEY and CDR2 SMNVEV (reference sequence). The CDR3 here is CASRGLAGEGTDTQYF. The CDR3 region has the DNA TGTGCCAGCAGGGGACTAGCGGGCGAAGGCACAGATACGCAGTATTTT.

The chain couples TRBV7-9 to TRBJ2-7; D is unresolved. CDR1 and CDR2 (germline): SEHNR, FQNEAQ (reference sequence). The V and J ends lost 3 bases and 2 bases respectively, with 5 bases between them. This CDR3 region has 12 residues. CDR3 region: CASSFHPYEQYF. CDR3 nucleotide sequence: TGTGCCAGCAGCTTTCACCCCTACGAGCAGTACTTC.

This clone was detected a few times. CDR3 DNA: TGCAGCGTTGAAGGGGCTAGGTCCTACAATGAGCAGTTCTTC. The encoded protein is CSVEGARSYNEQFF. V gene TRBV29-1 combines with J gene TRBJ2-1; no firm D call. Germline V gene sequence: CDR1 SQVTM, CDR2 ANQGSEA. This CDR3 is 14 amino acids long. The V end lost 1 base, the J end lost 1 base, and 8 bases lay between the germline ends.

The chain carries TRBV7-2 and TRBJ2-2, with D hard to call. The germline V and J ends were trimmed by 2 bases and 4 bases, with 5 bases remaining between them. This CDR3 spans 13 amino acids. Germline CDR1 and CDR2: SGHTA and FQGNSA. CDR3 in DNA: TGTGCCAGCAGCTTACTCTTCACCGGGGAGCTGTTTTTT. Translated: CASSLLFTGELFF.

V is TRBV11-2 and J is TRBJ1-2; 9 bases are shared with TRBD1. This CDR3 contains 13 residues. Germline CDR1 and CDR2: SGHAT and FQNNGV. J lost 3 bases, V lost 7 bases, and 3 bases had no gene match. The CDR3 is CASTGDRDYGYTF. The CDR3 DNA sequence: TGTGCCAGCACCGGGGACAGGGACTATGGCTACACCTTC.

The CDR3 region is CASSLWTGSHEQYF. The CDR3, as DNA: TGTGCCAGCAGCCTATGGACAGGGTCCCACGAGCAGTACTTC. This chain joins TRBV11-2 and TRBJ2-7, with 8 bases that match TRBD1. Trimming removed 5 bases from V and 5 bases from J; junction bases left unmatched: 8. The CDR3 length is 14 residues. Looked up from germline, CDR1 is SGHAT and CDR2 is FQNNGV.

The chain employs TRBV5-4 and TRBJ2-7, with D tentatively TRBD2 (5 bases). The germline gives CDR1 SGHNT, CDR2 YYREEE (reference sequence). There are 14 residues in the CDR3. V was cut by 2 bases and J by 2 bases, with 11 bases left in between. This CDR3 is CASSFGVDTYEQYF. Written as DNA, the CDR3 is TGTGCCAGCAGCTTCGGGGTCGACACCTACGAGCAGTACTTC.

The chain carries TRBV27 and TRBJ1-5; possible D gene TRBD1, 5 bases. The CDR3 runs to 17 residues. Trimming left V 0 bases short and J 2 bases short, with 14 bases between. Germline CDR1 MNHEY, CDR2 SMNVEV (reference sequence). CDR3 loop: CASSLSAPWGGNQPQHF. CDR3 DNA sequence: TGTGCCAGCAGTTTATCGGCTCCGTGGGGGGGCAATCAGCCCCAGCATTTT.

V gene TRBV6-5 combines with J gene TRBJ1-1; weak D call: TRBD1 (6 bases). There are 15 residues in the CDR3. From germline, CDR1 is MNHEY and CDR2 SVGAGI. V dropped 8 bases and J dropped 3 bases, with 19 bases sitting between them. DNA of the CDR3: TGTGCCAGCCCCCAGGTAGGCAGGGGAGACACTGAAGCTTTCTTT. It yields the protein CASPQVGRGDTEAFF.

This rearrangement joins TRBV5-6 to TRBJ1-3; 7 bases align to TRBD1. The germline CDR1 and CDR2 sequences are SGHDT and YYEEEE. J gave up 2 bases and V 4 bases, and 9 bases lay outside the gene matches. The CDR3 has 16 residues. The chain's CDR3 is CASSEGTAVTGNTIYF. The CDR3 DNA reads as TGTGCCAGCAGCGAGGGGACAGCCGTAACTGGAAACACCATATATTTT.

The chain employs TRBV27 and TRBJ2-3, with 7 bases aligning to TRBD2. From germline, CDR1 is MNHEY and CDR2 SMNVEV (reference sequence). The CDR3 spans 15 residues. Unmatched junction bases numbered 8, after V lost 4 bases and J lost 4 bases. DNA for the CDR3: TGTGCCAGCAGTTCCGGACTAGGGGCGGCAGATACGCAGTATTTT. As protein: CASSSGLGAADTQYF.

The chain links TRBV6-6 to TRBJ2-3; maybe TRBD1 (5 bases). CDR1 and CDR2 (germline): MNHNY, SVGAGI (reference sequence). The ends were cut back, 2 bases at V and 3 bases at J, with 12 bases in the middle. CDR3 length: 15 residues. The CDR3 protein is CASSYQGGRTDTQYF. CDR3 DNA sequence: TGTGCCAGCAGTTACCAGGGTGGCCGAACAGATACGCAGTATTTT.

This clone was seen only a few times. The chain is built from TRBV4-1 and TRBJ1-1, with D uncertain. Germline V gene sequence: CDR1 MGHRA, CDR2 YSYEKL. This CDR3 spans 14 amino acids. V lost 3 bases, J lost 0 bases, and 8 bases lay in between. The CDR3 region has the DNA TGCGCCAGCAGCCAGCAATACATGAACACTGAAGCTTTCTTT. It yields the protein CASSQQYMNTEAFF.